This section outlines one T cell receptor beta chain sequence together with its context. The antigen remains undetermined. An end of the junction does not agree with germline; a read error may underlie this. The record originates from a study of OX40 agonist ivuxolimab in advanced cancers. Study-level results: Some nonresponders likewise displayed low normalized T-cell clonal expansion.

This CDR3 spans 13 amino acids. CDR1 is KGHSH and CDR2 is LQKENI in the germline V gene. Sequenced by immunoSEQ multiplex PCR; TCRdb stores in-frame clones only, minus some. The sample contains around 80,000 clones, about 87% of which appear only once. The receptor was isolated from an adult with an advanced solid tumor such as melanoma, head and neck, liver or kidney cancer. The sample was CD4+ or CD8+ T cells sorted from blood, taken in a trial of the OX40 agonist ivuxolimab. The chain has TRBV18 and TRBJ1-2, with D unclear. The CDR3 protein is CASSPRGQDPSGF. CDR3 coding DNA: TGTGCCAGCTCACCACGAGGCCAGGACCCCTCCGGTTTC.